This T cell receptor beta chain was profiled in a study of beta chain features in type 1 diabetes. The wider study: All of the samples together had 107,917,701 sorted cells examined. General study findings and limits: The similarity of naive, central memory and Treg TCRB repertoires appeared greater among patients than among healthy donors. Any PCR bias toward short templates would affect both groups alike. Type 1 diabetes patients showed a moderate but significant shortening of TCRB CDR3s in all four CD4+ subsets.

This clone came up a few times. Its antigen is undetermined. What was sequenced were expressed TCRB transcripts, since all of the isolated RNA had been reverse transcribed. Repertoires were generated with immunoSEQ multiplex PCR, while TCRdb's copy carries only in-frame clones and drops some. The data show about 180,000 clones, 6% to 9% seen once. What was sequenced was central memory CD4+ T cells from blood. The TCR sequence derives from a man aged 18 to 35 with type 1 diabetes.

Here the CDR3 DNA reads TGTGCCAGCACTCTACCCCGGGACACCTACTACGAGCAGTACTTC. Translated: CASTLPRDTYYEQYF. This sequence joins TRBV2 and TRBJ2-7; D is possibly TRBD1 (6 bases). V was pared by 7 bases and J by 3 bases, with 19 bases between. The CDR3 spans 15 residues. From germline, CDR1 is SNHLY and CDR2 FYNNEI.